The T cell receptor (beta chain) described here comes from a study of T cell clusters in autoimmune cytopenias. Each sample's input was about 250 ng genomic DNA, 30,000 to 45,000 genome equivalents. TRB rearrangements were amplified by touch-down multiplex PCR with mixed TRB-A/B primers. Following a re-call of the multiplex PCR reads, TCRdb has one entry per CDR3 protein and lacks DNA. The sample includes about 15,000 distinct CDR3 sequences. This clonotype is deemed medium-sized (0.01 to 0.1%) by its frequency. CDR1 and CDR2 from the germline V gene are SGHNT and YENEEA. This CDR3 region has 15 residues. This sample was shared with a second study, whose subject was T cell repertoires in aging, cancer and after chemotherapy.

V gene TRBV11-3 combines with J gene TRBJ2-2. Source material: peripheral blood. The sequence was obtained from a human donor in good health. CDR3 protein: CASSLAGTNTGELFF.